This T cell receptor beta chain emerged from a study of CD4+ T cells in melanoma. Findings and caveats of the study: Diverse differentiation states were reported for melanoma neoantigen-specific CD4+ T cells. A reported correlation linked neoantigen-specific CD4+ T cells to CD8+, macrophage and B cell function.

With respect to this clone: Its specificity is not known.

This CDR3 region has 15 residues. The V gene's germline CDR1 is LNHDA and CDR2 SQIVND (reference sequence). The J segment lost 2 bases and the V segment lost 1 base, leaving 3 bases of the junction unmatched. Libraries were prepared by immunoSEQ multiplex PCR; TCRdb keeps only in-frame clonotypes and omits some of them. The table records about 10,000 clones, around 69% of them present only once. This receptor was obtained from a human donor with melanoma. The specimen sequenced was tumor tissue. The chain has TRBV19 and TRBJ2-5, with 8 bases that match TRBD1. CDR3 coding DNA: TGTGCCAGTAGTATAGGCGGGACAGGACAAGAGACCCAGTACTTC. It is translated as CASSIGGTGQETQYF.